This TCR beta chain was sequenced in a study of cytomegalovirus exposure and HLA in healthy donors. V gave up 0 bases and J gave up 0 bases, with 12 bases separating them. Germline values: CDR1 SGHRS, CDR2 YFSETQ. This CDR3 has 16 residues. Use of 60 Vbeta and 13 Jbeta primers characterized the PCR. The data were produced by immunoSEQ multiplex PCR, yet TCRdb's version contains in-frame clones alone and is incomplete. The data hold 200,000 to 300,000 clones, with approximately 84% observed a single time. This clonotype was obtained from a woman aged 40 to 50 in good health and CMV-seropositive. Input material: PBMCs. V usage is TRBV5-1 and J usage is TRBJ1-2; the D is unclear. The chain's CDR3 is CASSLDVAPANYGYTF. CDR3 nucleotides: TGCGCCAGCAGCTTGGACGTAGCTCCAGCTAACTATGGCTACACCTTC.